The 13 T cell receptor beta chains presented below share a single source sample, sequenced in a study of blood T cells in healthy people across ages (dated by TCRdb to about 2015). Library construction relied on 5' RACE. TCRdb lists the instrument as Illumina HiSeq 2500. The second PCR ran for roughly 7 to 11 cycles and used a J-beta primer mix along with a sample-barcoded 5' primer. TCRdb took the public reads, trimmed them with fastp at Q25, ran MiXCR for clone calling and kept in-frame beta chains. Every distinct CDR3 protein forms one entry, paired with its most common genes and DNA. Present in this sample are 450,000 to 700,000 distinct CDR3 sequences, 27% of which were seen just once. The leading ten clones occupy less than 20% of the sample. The sample was blood. The receptors were sampled from a woman aged 70-85 years in good health.

This clonotype came up a few times. The CDR3 sequence is CSAPNLGASSYNEQFF. CDR3 bases: TGCAGTGCTCCCAATCTGGGGGCGAGCTCCTACAATGAGCAGTTCTTC. The rearrangement uses TRBV20-1 and TRBJ2-1; TRBD1 is a possible D gene (6 bases). The CDR3 consists of 16 residues. From germline, CDR1 is DFQATT and CDR2 SNEGSKA (reference sequence). The V and J ends lost 5 bases and 0 bases respectively, with 17 bases between them.

This clonotype was observed a handful of times. This chain connects TRBV7-8 to TRBJ2-1; a weak D match, TRBD1 (7 bases). This CDR3 is built from 16 residues. The V gene's germline CDR1 is SGHVS and CDR2 FQNEAQ. The V and J ends lost 7 bases and 0 bases respectively, with 16 bases between them. The CDR3 sequence: CASTPGGLSSYNEQFF. CDR3 nucleotide sequence: TGTGCCAGCACCCCAGGGGGGCTAAGCTCCTACAATGAGCAGTTCTTC.

This clonotype has only a few counts. V gene TRBV20-1 combines with J gene TRBJ1-5, with TRBD1 matching 7 bases. The CDR3 has 14 amino acids. V lost 4 bases to trimming and J lost 0 bases; unmatched junction nucleotides: 3. Germline CDR1 and CDR2: DFQATT and SNEGSKA (reference sequence). CDR3 residues: CSAIEGASNQPQHF. As DNA, the CDR3 is TGCAGTGCTATTGAGGGGGCTAGCAATCAGCCCCAGCATTTT.

This clonotype was observed a handful of times. The V call is TRBV4-2, the J call TRBJ2-1; 12 bases are a match to TRBD2. This CDR3 is 16 amino acids long. Germline-derived CDR1 and CDR2 are LGHNA and YNFKEQ. V dropped 2 bases and J dropped 10; count of bases not matched to a gene: 9. Here the CDR3 DNA reads TGTGCCAGCAGCCAAAACGAGCTAGCGGGGGGGAGAGAGCAGTTCTTC. Its protein product is CASSQNELAGGREQFF.

This clonotype was seen only once. The chain recombines TRBV24-1 with TRBJ1-2; no definite D call. The ends were cut back, 4 bases at V and 2 bases at J, with 10 bases in the middle. The CDR3 has 14 residues. From germline, CDR1 is KGHDR and CDR2 SFDVKD. Here the CDR3 reads CATSDPRGNYGYTF. CDR3 DNA: TGTGCCACCAGTGACCCCCGCGGGAACTATGGCTACACCTTC.

The chain combines TRBV4-1 with TRBJ1-1; D gene ambiguous. Germline assignment: CDR1 MGHRA and CDR2 YSYEKL. The germline V and J ends were trimmed by 1 base and 3 bases, with 9 bases remaining between them. The length of the CDR3 is 14 residues. CDR3 in amino acids: CASSQVLRDTEAFF. The CDR3 coding sequence is TGCGCCAGCAGCCAAGTATTAAGGGACACTGAAGCTTTCTTT.

V gene TRBV20-1 combines with J gene TRBJ2-5; possibly TRBD2 for D (5 bases). The J call may be faulty, since TRBJ2-1 better matches the DNA end. Germline CDR1 DFQATT, CDR2 SNEGSKA (reference sequence). This CDR3 is built from 12 residues. CDR3 sequence (DNA): TGCAGTGCTGGTCAGAACGGGGATGAGCAGTTCTTC. This gives the protein CSAGQNGDEQFF.

The gene calls are TRBV5-1 and TRBJ1-5; tentative D call: TRBD1 (5 bases). V was trimmed by 4 bases and J by 6 bases, leaving 17 bases between them. Per germline, CDR1 SGHRS and CDR2 YFSETQ. The CDR3 runs to 15 residues. CDR3 DNA: TGCGCCAGCAGCCGAGAAGGGACCCCAAGTCAGCCCCAGCATTTT. It yields the protein CASSREGTPSQPQHF.

A few counts support this clonotype. The chain uses TRBV6-5 and TRBJ2-7; either TRBD1 or TRBD2 may fit D (5 bases each). Germline-derived CDR1 and CDR2 are MNHEY and SVGAGI. The CDR3 has 13 amino acids. V lost 5 bases and J lost 6, with 14 bases in between. Written as DNA, the CDR3 is TGTGCCAGCAGTCGGGACCAACTTTTCGAGCAGTACTTC. As protein: CASSRDQLFEQYF.

V usage is TRBV7-2 and J usage is TRBJ2-5; D possibly corresponds to TRBD1 (6 bases). The end of the DNA fits TRBJ2-7 better, so the J call may be wrong. Looked up from germline, CDR1 is SGHTA and CDR2 is FQGNSA. The CDR3 runs 13 residues. Here the CDR3 DNA reads TGTGCCAGCAGACGTACAGGGTTGGACGAGCAGTACTTC. Translated: CASRRTGLDEQYF.

In this sample, this clonotype turned up a few times. The chain is built from TRBV11-2 and TRBJ1-1; weak D call: TRBD1 (6 bases). The germline V gene encodes CDR1 SGHAT and CDR2 FQNNGV. V dropped 7 bases and J dropped 2 bases, with 14 bases sitting between them. The CDR3 is 14 residues long. The CDR3 nucleotides read TGTGCCAGCACTCTACAGGGTTTTAACACTGAAGCTTTCTTT. Its protein is CASTLQGFNTEAFF.

The CDR3 DNA reads as TGCAGTGCCCTCCTTCGGGAAGAGACCCAGTACTTC. Translated: CSALLREETQYF. The rearrangement links TRBV20-1 to TRBJ2-1, with no clear D. The DNA end is a closer match to TRBJ2-5, so the J assignment may be wrong. The CDR3 loop spans 12 amino acids. Germline CDR1 reads DFQATT; CDR2 reads SNEGSKA (reference sequence).

The V gene is TRBV12-3 or TRBV12-4, the J gene TRBJ2-5; 7 bases match TRBD1. V shed 3 bases and J 1 base; nucleotides not matched to a gene: 8. This CDR3 is 16 amino acids long. Written as DNA, the CDR3 is TGTGCCAGCAGTTTGGGGTTTTGGGACAGCCAAGAGACCCAGTACTTC. Translated: CASSLGFWDSQETQYF.